The rows below give T cell receptor beta chains drawn from one sample of a study of blood T cell repertoires in COVID-19. The method was immunoSEQ multiplex PCR; TCRdb's version includes in-frame clones alone and lacks a portion of them. The sample lists some 300,000 clones; 85% to 90% were seen once. The sequenced material came from PBMCs or T cells enriched from blood (not recorded which). These receptors originate from a woman aged 50 to 60 who had been exposed to COVID-19. Each CDR3 is given with its conserved first and last residue. The D gene is left open where the match is weak. The size of a clone is reported for some rows only, either as once, few or many, or as a class for expanded clones.

cdr3_nt: TGTGCCAGTAGTCCGACAGGGACGGGTGGCTACACCTTC; cdr3_aa: CASSPTGTGGYTF; j_call: TRBJ1-2; d_call: TRBD1; v_call: TRBV19; clone_size: .
cdr3_nt: TGTGCCAGCAGTGGATACAGCTACAATGAGCAGTTCTTC; cdr3_aa: CASSGYSYNEQFF; j_call: TRBJ2-1; d_call: .; v_call: TRBV2; clone_size: .
cdr3_nt: TGCGCCAGCAGCCAACTAGCGGGGGGTACAGAGACCCAGTACTTC; cdr3_aa: CASSQLAGGTETQYF; j_call: TRBJ2-5; d_call: TRBD2; v_call: TRBV4-1; clone_size: .
cdr3_nt: TGTGCCAGCTCCATCCCAGGGAACTACGAGCAGTACTTC; cdr3_aa: CASSIPGNYEQYF; j_call: TRBJ2-7; d_call: .; v_call: TRBV28; clone_size: .
cdr3_nt: TGTGCCAGCAGCTCACCGGGACAGGGACCCTACGAGCAGTACTTC; cdr3_aa: CASSSPGQGPYEQYF; j_call: TRBJ2-7; d_call: TRBD1; v_call: TRBV11-2; clone_size: .
cdr3_nt: TGTGCCAGCAGCGTAACTGGAGGCGTGACCGGGGAGCTGTTTTTT; cdr3_aa: CASSVTGGVTGELFF; j_call: TRBJ2-2; d_call: .; v_call: TRBV9; clone_size: .
cdr3_nt: TGTGCCAGTAGTATAGATATAGGGGCGTCCACTGAAGCTTTCTTT; cdr3_aa: CASSIDIGASTEAFF; j_call: TRBJ1-1; d_call: .; v_call: TRBV19; clone_size: .
cdr3_nt: TGTGCCAGCAGGGGGGGGAACGCCAATGAGCAGTTCTTC; cdr3_aa: CASRGGNANEQFF; j_call: TRBJ2-1; d_call: TRBD2; v_call: TRBV13; clone_size: .
cdr3_nt: TGCGCCAGCAGCAAGAACCCGGGACAGACCTACGAGCAGTACTTC; cdr3_aa: CASSKNPGQTYEQYF; j_call: TRBJ2-7; d_call: TRBD1; v_call: TRBV5-1; clone_size: .
cdr3_nt: TGTGCCAGCTCGACCTCACGGACAGAAGTTTTAAAGACCCAGTACTTC; cdr3_aa: CASSTSRTEVLKTQYF; j_call: TRBJ2-5; d_call: .; v_call: TRBV28; clone_size: few